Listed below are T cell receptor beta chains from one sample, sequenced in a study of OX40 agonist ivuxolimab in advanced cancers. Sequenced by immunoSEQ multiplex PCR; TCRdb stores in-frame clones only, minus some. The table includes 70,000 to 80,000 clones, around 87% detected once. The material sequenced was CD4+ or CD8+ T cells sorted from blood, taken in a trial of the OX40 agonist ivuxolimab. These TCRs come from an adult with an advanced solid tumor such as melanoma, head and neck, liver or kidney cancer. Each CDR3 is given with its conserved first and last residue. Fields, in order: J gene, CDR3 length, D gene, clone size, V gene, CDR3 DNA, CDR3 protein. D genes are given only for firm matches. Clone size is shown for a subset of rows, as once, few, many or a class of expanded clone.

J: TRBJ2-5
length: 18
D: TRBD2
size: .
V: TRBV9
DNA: TGTGCCAGCAGCCCGAGGGGCGGGACTACTAGCGGGCAAGAGACCCAGTACTTC
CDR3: CASSPRGGTTSGQETQYF

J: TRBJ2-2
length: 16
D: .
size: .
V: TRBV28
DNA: TGTGCCAGCAGTGGGTCCCAAGGGGCGAACACCGGGGAGCTGTTTTTT
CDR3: CASSGSQGANTGELFF

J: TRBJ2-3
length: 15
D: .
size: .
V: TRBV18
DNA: TGTGCCAGCTCACCATTAGGGCCGAGCACAGATACGCAGTATTTT
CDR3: CASSPLGPSTDTQYF

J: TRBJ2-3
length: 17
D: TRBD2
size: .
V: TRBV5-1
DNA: TGCGCCAGCAGCAGATGGACCCTAGCGGGAGGTGAAGATACGCAGTATTTT
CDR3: CASSRWTLAGGEDTQYF

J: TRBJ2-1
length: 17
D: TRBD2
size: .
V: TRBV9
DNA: TGTGCCAGCAGCGTTCGGACTAGCGGGAGGGCCTCTGGTGAGCAGTTCTTC
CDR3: CASSVRTSGRASGEQFF

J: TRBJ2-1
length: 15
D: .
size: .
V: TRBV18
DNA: TGTGCCAGCTCACCCCCCGTCGGCTCCTACAATGAGCAGTTCTTC
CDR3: CASSPPVGSYNEQFF

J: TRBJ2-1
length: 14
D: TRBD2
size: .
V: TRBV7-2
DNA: TGTGCCAGCAGCTCAGCGGGAGCCTACAATGAGCAGTTCTTC
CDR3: CASSSAGAYNEQFF

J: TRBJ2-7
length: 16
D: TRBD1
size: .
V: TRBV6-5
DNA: TGTGCCAGCAGTTTCCAAACGGGGACAGGACTGTACGAGCAGTACTTC
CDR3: CASSFQTGTGLYEQYF

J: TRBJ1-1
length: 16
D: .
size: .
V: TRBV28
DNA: TGTGCCAGCAATTTCGGGGAGTGGGGGGGCAACACTGAAGCTTTCTTT
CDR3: CASNFGEWGGNTEAFF

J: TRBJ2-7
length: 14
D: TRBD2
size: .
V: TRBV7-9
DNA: TGTGCCAGCAGTCCTAGCGGGAGCTCCTACGAGCAGTACTTC
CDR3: CASSPSGSSYEQYF

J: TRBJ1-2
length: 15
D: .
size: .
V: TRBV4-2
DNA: TGTGCCAGCAGCTCAGGGACGTCCAAATTCTATGGCTACACCTTC
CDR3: CASSSGTSKFYGYTF

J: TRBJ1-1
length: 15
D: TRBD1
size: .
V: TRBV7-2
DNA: TGTGCCAGCAGCTTCCGGGGACAGAAGAACACTGAAGCTTTCTTT
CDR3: CASSFRGQKNTEAFF

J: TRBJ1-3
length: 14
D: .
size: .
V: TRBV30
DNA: TGTGCCTGCCGACAGGAGACAGTCGGAAACACCATATATTTT
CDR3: CACRQETVGNTIYF

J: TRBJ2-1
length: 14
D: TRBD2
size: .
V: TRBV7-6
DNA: TGTGCCAGCAGCTTACTAGCGGTCAACAATGAGCAGTTCTTC
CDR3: CASSLLAVNNEQFF

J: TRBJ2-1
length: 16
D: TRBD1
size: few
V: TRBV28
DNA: TGTGCCAGCATCCTAGGGTCAGGGGGCGCCTACAATGAGCAGTTCTTC
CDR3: CASILGSGGAYNEQFF

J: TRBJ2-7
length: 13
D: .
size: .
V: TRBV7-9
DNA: TGTGCCAGCAGCCCCTGGACCGCATACGAGCAGTACTTC
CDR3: CASSPWTAYEQYF

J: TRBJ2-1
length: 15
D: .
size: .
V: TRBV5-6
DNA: TGTGCCAGCAGCCCCGGAGGGAGCTCCTACAATGAGCAGTTCTTC
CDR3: CASSPGGSSYNEQFF

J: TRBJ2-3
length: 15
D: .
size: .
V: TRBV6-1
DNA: TGTGCCAGCACCGAAAGGTGGGGTGGCACAGATACGCAGTATTTT
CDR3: CASTERWGGTDTQYF

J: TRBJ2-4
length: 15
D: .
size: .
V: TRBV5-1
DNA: TGCGCCAGCAGCTTGGCGTTGGGAGCCAAAAACATTCAGTACTTC
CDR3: CASSLALGAKNIQYF

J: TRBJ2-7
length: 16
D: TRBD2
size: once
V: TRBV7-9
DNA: TGTGCCAGCAGCTCTGCCCGACTAGCGGGTAGACACGAGCAGTACTTC
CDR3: CASSSARLAGRHEQYF

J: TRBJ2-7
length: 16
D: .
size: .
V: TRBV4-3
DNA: TGCGCCAGCAGCCAATTTGGGGCAGGGGCAATCTACGAGCAGTACTTC
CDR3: CASSQFGAGAIYEQYF

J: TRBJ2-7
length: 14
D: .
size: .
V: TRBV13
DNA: TGTGCCAGCAGCTTAGAGGCAGGGGCCTACGAGCAGTACTTC
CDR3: CASSLEAGAYEQYF

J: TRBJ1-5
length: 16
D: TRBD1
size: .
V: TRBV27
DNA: TGTGCCAGCAGTTTAACCAACCGGGACAGGTATCAGCCCCAGCATTTT
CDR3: CASSLTNRDRYQPQHF

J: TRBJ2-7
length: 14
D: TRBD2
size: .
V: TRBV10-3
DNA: TGTGCCATCAGTGAGGGACTAGCGACCTACGAGCAGTACTTC
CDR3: CAISEGLATYEQYF

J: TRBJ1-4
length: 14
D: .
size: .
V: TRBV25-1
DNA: TGTGCCAGCAGGTTGACAGCAACTAATGAAAAACTGTTTTTT
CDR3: CASRLTATNEKLFF

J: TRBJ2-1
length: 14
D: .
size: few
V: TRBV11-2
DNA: TGTGCCAGCAGCGCCATAATTGCGGGAAATGAGCAGTTCTTC
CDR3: CASSAIIAGNEQFF

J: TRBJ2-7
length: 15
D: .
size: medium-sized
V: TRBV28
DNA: TGTGCCAGCAGTTTTCCCGACCTGGGGACCTACGAGCAGTACTTC
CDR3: CASSFPDLGTYEQYF

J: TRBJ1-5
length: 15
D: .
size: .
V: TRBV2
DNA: TGTGCCAGCAGGGAACAGGGTCGCGGCAATCAGCCCCAGCATTTT
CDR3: CASREQGRGNQPQHF

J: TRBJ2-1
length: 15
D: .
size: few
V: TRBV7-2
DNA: TGTGCCAGCAGCCTAGAGGTCAGCTCCTACAATGAGCAGTTCTTC
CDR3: CASSLEVSSYNEQFF

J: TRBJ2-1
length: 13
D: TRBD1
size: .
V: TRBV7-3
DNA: TGTGCCAGCAGCTCGGACAGGGAGAATGAGCAGTTCTTC
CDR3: CASSSDRENEQFF

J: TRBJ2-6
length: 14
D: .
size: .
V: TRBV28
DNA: TGTGCCAGCAGTGTAAGCTCTGGGGCCAACGTCCTGACTTTC
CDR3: CASSVSSGANVLTF

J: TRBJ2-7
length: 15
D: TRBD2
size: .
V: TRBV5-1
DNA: TGCGCCAGCAGCCTCGGGGGTAGCGGGAGGGCGGAGCAGTACTTC
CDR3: CASSLGGSGRAEQYF

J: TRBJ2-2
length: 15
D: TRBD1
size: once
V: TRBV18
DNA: TGTGCCAGCTCGTCCAACAGGGGAGACATCGGGGAGCTGTTTTTT
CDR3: CASSSNRGDIGELFF

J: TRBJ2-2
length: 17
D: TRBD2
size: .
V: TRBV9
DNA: TGTGCCAGCAGCGTAGTAGCACTAGCGGTGAACACCGGGGAGCTGTTTTTT
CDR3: CASSVVALAVNTGELFF

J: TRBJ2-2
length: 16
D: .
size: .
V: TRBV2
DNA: TGTGCCAGCAGCCAGTTAGGACTCGCGAACACCGGGGAGCTGTTTTTT
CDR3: CASSQLGLANTGELFF

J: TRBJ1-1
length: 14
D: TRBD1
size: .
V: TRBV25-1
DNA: TGTGCCAGCAGTGAGGACAGGGGGAACACTGAAGCTTTCTTT
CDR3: CASSEDRGNTEAFF

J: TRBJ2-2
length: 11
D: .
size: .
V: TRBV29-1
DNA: TGCAGCGTGGGGAACACCGGGGAGCTGTTTTTT
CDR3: CSVGNTGELFF

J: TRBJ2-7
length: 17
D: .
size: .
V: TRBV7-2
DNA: TGTGCCAGCAGCTTAGGGGGCTGGACTGGGATAGGGGGCGAGCAGTACTTC
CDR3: CASSLGGWTGIGGEQYF

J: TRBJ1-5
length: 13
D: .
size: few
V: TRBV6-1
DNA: TGTGCCAGCAGTGCGGGAGTGGATCAGCCCCAGCATTTT
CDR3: CASSAGVDQPQHF

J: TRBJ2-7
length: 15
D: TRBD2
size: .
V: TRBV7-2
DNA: TGTGCCAGCAGCTTAGTGGGACTAGCGGGGGGGGAGCAGTACTTC
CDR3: CASSLVGLAGGEQYF

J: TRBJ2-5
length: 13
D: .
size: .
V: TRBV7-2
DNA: TGTGCCAGCAGCTCCCCGGGACGGGAGACCCAGTACTTC
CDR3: CASSSPGRETQYF

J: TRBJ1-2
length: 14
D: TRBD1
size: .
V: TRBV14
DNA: TGTGCCAGCAGCCACTCCGCCAGGGGGAGAGTCTACACCTTC
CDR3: CASSHSARGRVYTF

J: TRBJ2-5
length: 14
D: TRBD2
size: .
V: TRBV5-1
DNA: TGCGCCAGCAGCCCGGGGGGAGACCAAGAGACCCAGTACTTC
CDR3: CASSPGGDQETQYF

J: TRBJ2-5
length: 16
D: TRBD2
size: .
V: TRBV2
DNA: TGTGCCAGCATCCTCGGACTAGCGGGACCCCAAGAGACCCAGTACTTC
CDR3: CASILGLAGPQETQYF

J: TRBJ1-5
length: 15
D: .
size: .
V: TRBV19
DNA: TGTGCCAGTAGTTCTACCCGTGATGGCAATCAGCCCCAGCATTTT
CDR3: CASSSTRDGNQPQHF